This T cell receptor (beta chain) was retrieved from a study of cytomegalovirus exposure and HLA in healthy donors. Study results and caveats: Immune exposure data for these donors was limited to CMV serostatus.

Note on this clone: Its specificity is unknown.

The donors (healthy individuals) were bone marrow donors. This CDR3 is 21 amino acids long. Trimming pared 0 bases from V and 1 base from J, leaving 28 bases between. CDR1 and CDR2 (germline): SGDLS, YYNGEE. The primer mix had 60 Vbeta and 13 Jbeta primers. TCRdb's table, derived via immunoSEQ multiplex PCR, lists solely in-frame clones and lacks some. Found here are approximately 150,000 clones, about 80% of them singletons; the top ten hold around 1.3%. The TCR comes from a woman aged 50 to 65 in good health and CMV-seronegative. The chain employs TRBV9 and TRBJ1-2, with a tentative D call TRBD1 (5 bases). The sequenced sample consisted of PBMCs. The CDR3 here is CASSVARTRRPGVGDNYGYTF. The CDR3 DNA sequence: TGTGCCAGCAGCGTAGCTCGAACAAGGCGTCCGGGGGTCGGTGATAACTATGGCTACACCTTC.